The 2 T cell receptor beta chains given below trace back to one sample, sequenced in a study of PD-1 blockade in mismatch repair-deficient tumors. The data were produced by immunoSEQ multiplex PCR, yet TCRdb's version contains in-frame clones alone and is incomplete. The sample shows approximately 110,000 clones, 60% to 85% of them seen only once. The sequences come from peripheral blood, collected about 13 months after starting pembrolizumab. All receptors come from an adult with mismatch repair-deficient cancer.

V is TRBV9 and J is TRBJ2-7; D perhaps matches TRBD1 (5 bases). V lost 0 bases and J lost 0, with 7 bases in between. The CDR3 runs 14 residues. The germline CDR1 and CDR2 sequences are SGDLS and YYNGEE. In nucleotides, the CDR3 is TGTGCCAGCAGCGTAGGGGGCCCCTCCTACGAGCAGTACTTC. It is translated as CASSVGGPSYEQYF.

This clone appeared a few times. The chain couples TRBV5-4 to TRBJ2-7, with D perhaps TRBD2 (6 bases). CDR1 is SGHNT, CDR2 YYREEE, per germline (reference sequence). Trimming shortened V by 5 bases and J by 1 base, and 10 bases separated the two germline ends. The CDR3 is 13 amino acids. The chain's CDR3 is CASSSRGSYEQYF. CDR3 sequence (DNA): TGTGCCAGCAGTTCCCGGGGGTCCTACGAGCAGTACTTC.